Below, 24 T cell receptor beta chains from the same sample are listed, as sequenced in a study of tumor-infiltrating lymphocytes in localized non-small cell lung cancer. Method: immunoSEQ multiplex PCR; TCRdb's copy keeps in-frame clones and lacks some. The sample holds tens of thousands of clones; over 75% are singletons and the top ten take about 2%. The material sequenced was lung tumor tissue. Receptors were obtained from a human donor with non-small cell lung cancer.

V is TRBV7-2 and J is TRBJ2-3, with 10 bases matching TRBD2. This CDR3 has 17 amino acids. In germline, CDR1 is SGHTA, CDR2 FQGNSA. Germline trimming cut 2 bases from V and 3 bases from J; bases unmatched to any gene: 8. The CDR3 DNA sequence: TGTGCCAGCAGCTTACGAGCGGGGGGGCGCACGACAGATACGCAGTATTTT. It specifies CASSLRAGGRTTDTQYF.

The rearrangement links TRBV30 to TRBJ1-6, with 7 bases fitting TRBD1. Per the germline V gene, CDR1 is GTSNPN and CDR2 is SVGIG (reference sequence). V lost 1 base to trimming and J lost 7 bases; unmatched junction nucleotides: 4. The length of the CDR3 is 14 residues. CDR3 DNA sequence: TGTGCCTGGAGTGCCGGACAGGCAAATTCACCCCTCCACTTT. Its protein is CAWSAGQANSPLHF.

Here the CDR3 DNA reads TGTGCCAGCAGACACTCGCCGGCAGGCCGAGGAGAGACCCAGTACTTC. Its protein is CASRHSPAGRGETQYF. The chain couples TRBV2 to TRBJ2-5; D gene uncertain. This CDR3 comprises 16 residues. Germline lookup yields CDR1 SNHLY and CDR2 FYNNEI. Trimming pared 6 bases from V and 4 bases from J, leaving 21 bases between.

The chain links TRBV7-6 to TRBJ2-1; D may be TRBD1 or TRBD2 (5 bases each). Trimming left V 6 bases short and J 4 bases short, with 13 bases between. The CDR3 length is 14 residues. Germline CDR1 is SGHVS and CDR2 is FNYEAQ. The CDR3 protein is CASRVSEGYNEQFF. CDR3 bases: TGTGCCAGCAGGGTTAGTGAGGGGTACAATGAGCAGTTCTTC.

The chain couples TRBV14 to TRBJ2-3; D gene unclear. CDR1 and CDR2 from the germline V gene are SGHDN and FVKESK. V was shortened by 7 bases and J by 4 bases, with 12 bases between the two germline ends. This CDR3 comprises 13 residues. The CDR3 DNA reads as TGTGCCAGCAATACCTTTCGGGCAGATACGCAGTATTTT. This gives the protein CASNTFRADTQYF.

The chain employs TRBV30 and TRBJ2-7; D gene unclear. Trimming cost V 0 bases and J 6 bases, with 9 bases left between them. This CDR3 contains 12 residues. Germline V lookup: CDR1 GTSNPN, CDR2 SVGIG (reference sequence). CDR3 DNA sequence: TGTGCCTGGAGTGTCTCTGCCAGCGAGCAGTACTTC. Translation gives CAWSVSASEQYF.

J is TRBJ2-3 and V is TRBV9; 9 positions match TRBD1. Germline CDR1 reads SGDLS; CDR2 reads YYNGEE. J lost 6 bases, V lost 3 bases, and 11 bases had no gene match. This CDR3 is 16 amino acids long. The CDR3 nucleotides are TGTGCCAGCAGCGAGACCGGACAGGGGACAGGGGATACGCAGTATTTT. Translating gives CASSETGQGTGDTQYF.

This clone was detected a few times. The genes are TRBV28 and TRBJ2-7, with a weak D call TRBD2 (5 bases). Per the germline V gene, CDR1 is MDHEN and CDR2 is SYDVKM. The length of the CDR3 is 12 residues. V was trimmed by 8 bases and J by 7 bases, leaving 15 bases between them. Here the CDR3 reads CASRSTSGEQYF. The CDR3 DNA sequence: TGTGCCAGCCGCTCGACCTCGGGGGAGCAGTACTTC.

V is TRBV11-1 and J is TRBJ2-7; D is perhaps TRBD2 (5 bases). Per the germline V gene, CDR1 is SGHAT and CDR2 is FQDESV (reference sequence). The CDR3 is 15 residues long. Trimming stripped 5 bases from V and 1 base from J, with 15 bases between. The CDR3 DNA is TGTGCCAGCAGCCCGGCCTTCCGGGGTTCCTACGAGCAGTACTTC. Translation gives CASSPAFRGSYEQYF.

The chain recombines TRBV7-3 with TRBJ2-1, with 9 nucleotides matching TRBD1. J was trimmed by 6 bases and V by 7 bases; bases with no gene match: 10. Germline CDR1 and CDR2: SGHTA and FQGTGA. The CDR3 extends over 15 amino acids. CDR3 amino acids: CASTPGTGSINEQFF. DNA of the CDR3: TGTGCCAGCACCCCCGGGACAGGGTCTATCAATGAGCAGTTCTTC.

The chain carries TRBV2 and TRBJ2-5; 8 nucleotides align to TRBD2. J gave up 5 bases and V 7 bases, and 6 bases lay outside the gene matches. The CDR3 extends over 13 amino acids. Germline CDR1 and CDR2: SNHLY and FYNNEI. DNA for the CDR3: TGTGCCAGCACGGGGGGGCTGGGGGAGACCCAGTACTTC. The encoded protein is CASTGGLGETQYF.

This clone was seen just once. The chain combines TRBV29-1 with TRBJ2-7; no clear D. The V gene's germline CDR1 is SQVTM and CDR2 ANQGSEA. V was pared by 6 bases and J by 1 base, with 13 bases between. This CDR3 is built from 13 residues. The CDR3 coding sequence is TGCAGCGTCACACCAGACACATCCTACGAGCAGTACTTC. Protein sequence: CSVTPDTSYEQYF.

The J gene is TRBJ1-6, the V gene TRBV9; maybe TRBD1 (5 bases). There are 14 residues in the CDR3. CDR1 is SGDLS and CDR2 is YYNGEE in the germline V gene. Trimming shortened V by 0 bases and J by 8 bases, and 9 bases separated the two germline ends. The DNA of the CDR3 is TGTGCCAGCAGCGTAGACAGGTGGGATTCACCCCTCCACTTT. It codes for CASSVDRWDSPLHF.

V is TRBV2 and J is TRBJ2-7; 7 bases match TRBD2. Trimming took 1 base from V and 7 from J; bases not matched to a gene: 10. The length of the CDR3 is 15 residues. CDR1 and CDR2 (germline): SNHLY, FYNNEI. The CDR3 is CASSEVRLAVGEQYF. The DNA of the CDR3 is TGTGCCAGCAGTGAAGTCCGACTAGCCGTAGGGGAGCAGTACTTC.

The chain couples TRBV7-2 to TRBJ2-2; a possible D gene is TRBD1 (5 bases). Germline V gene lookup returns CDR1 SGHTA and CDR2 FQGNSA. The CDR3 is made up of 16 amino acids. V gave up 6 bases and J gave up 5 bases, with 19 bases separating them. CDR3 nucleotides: TGTGCCAGCAGAACCCCAGGGTCGAGGCGGACCGGGGAGCTGTTTTTT. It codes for CASRTPGSRRTGELFF.

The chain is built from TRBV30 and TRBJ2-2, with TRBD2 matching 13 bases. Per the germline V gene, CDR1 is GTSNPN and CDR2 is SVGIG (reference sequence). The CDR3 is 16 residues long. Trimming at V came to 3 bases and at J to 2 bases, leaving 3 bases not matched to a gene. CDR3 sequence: CAWRGTSGVNTGELFF. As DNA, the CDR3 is TGTGCCTGGAGAGGGACTAGCGGGGTTAACACCGGGGAGCTGTTTTTT.

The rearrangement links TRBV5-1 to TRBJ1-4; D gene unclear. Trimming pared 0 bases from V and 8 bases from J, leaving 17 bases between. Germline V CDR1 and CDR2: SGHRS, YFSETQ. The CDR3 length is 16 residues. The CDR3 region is CASSLGAAPREEKLFF. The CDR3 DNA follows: TGCGCCAGCAGCTTGGGGGCGGCCCCAAGGGAGGAAAAACTGTTTTTT.

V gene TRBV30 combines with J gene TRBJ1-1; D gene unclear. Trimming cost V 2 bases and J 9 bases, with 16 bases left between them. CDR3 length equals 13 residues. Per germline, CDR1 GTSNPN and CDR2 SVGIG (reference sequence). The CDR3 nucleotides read TGTGCCTGGAGTCCCACCTCGGGAGTGAAAGCTTTCTTT. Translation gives CAWSPTSGVKAFF. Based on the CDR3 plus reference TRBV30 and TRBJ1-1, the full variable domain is SQTIHQWPATLVQPVGSPLSLECTVEGTSNPNLYWYRQAAGRGLQLLFYSVGIGQISSEVPQNLSASRPQDRQFILSSKKLLLSDSGFYLCAWSPTSGVKAFFGQGTRLTVV.

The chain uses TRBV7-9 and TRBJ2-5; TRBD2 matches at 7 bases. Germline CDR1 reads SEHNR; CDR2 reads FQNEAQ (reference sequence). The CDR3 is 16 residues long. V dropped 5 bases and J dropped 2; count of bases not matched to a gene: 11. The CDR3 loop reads CASSQEGAGSQETQYF. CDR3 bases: TGTGCCAGCAGCCAAGAGGGAGCGGGGAGTCAAGAGACCCAGTACTTC.

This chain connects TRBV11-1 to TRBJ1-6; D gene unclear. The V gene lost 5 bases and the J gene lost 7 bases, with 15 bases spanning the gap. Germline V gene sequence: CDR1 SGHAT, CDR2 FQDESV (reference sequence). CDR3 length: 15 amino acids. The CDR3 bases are TGTGCCAGCAGCCGAACACCTGCGCTGAATTCACCCCTCCACTTT. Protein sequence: CASSRTPALNSPLHF.

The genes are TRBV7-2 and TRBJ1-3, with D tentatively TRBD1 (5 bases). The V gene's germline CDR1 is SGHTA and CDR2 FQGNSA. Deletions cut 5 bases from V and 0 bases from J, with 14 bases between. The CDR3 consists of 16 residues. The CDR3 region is CASSPWDRSSGNTIYF. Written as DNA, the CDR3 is TGTGCCAGCAGCCCATGGGACCGAAGCTCTGGAAACACCATATATTTT.

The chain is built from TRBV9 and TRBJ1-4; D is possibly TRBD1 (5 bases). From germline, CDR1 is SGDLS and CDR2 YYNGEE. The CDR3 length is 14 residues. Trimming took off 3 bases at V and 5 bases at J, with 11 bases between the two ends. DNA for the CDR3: TGTGCCAGCAGCGCAGGGTCTCGGAATGAAAAACTGTTTTTT. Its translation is CASSAGSRNEKLFF.

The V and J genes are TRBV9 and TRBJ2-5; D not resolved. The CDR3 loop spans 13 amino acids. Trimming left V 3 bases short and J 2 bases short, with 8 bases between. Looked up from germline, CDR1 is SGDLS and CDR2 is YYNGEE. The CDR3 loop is CASSGGRQETQYF. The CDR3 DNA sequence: TGTGCCAGCAGCGGAGGACGGCAAGAGACCCAGTACTTC.

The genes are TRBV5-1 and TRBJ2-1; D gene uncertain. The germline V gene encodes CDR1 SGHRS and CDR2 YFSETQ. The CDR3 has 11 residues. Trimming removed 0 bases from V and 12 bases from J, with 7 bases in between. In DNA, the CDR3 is TGCGCCAGCAGCTTGGGTCTTACGCAGTTCTTC. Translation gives CASSLGLTQFF. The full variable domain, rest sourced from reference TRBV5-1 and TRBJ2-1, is KAGVTQTPRYLIKTRGQQVTLSCSPISGHRSVSWYQQTPGQGLQFLFEYFSETQRNKGNFPGRFSGRQFSNSRSEMNVSTLELGDSALYLCASSLGLTQFFGPGTRLTVL.